This T cell receptor (beta chain) was sequenced in a study of blood T cell repertoires in COVID-19. Turning to the study itself: PBMCs, B-cell-depleted T cells, or T cells provided the cDNA or gDNA that made up the material.

This clone is a singleton in its sample. The CDR3 is 16 residues long. Germline assignment: CDR1 SGHTA and CDR2 FQGTGA. Losses at the gene ends were 5 bases for V and 2 bases for J; bases not matched to a gene: 7. In the original workflow: Quantification of nucleated cells was approximated via reference gene primer amplification. Method: immunoSEQ multiplex PCR; TCRdb's copy keeps in-frame clones and lacks some. The V and J calls and clone size were taken over from that table, and D and trimming were inferred from the DNA. The sample includes about 210,000 clones, about 90% of them seen just once. The sample was peripheral blood. This TCR was recovered from a young man with acute or convalescent COVID-19. The chain joins TRBV7-3 to TRBJ2-3, with 10 bases that match TRBD2. CDR3 nucleotide sequence: TGTGCCAGCAGCGCCGCTAGCGGGGGATTCACAGATACGCAGTATTTT. Translating gives CASSAASGGFTDTQYF.